What follows describes a single TCR beta chain. What it recognizes is unknown. Time point specified: week 3, after first cycle of checkpoint inhibitor. Sampling occurred pretreatment (T0) and at week 3 (W3), after cycle one of checkpoint blockade. The sample originates from a study of blood T cell dynamics during melanoma immunotherapy. About the research overall: Metastatic melanoma patients received first-line pembrolizumab or nivolumab plus ipilimumab.

Whole-study findings and limits: Unlike progressors, later disease-control patients had W3 repertoires gaining clonality or diversity. It remained unknown if the driving T cell clones were melanoma-specific.

V lost 4 bases and J 1 base, leaving 7 bases between the germline ends. Germline V lookup: CDR1 LNHDA, CDR2 SQIVND (reference sequence). The length of the CDR3 is 13 residues. TCRdb's copy holds only in-frame clones and misses some; the assay was immunoSEQ multiplex PCR. The sample holds several thousand clones, around three quarters seen once. The clonotype was recovered from a human donor with melanoma. The sample was blood, taken from a patient treated with checkpoint blockade. The V gene is TRBV19, the J gene TRBJ1-1, with a possible D match to TRBD1 (5 bases). CDR3 DNA sequence: TGTGCCAGTAGTAAAACAGGGAACACTGAAGCTTTCTTT. Translation: CASSKTGNTEAFF.